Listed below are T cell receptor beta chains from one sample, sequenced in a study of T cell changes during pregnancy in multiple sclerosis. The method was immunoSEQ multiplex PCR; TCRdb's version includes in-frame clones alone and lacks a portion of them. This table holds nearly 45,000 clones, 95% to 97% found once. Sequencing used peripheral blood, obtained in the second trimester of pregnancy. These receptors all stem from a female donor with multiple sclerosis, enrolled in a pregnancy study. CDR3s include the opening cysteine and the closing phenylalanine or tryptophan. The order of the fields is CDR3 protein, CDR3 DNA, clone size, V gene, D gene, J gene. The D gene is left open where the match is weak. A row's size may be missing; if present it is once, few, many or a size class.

CDR3: CASSQGGLAGSRNEQFF; DNA: TGTGCCAGCAGCCAAGGGGGGCTAGCGGGATCCCGCAATGAGCAGTTCTTC; size: medium-sized; V: TRBV7-9; D: TRBD2; J: TRBJ2-1
CDR3: CASRLDRGQPQHF; DNA: TGTGCCAGTAGACTGGACAGGGGTCAGCCCCAGCATTTT; size: -; V: TRBV19; D: TRBD1; J: TRBJ1-5
CDR3: CASSSTSGRDTGELFF; DNA: TGTGCCAGCAGCTCAACTAGCGGGAGGGATACCGGGGAGCTGTTTTTT; size: -; V: TRBV5-4; D: TRBD2; J: TRBJ2-2
CDR3: CASRGTGRGYGYTF; DNA: TGTGCCAGCAGGGGGACAGGGCGAGGGTATGGCTACACCTTC; size: -; V: TRBV27; D: TRBD1; J: TRBJ1-2
CDR3: CASTLAAGLTLSYGYTF; DNA: TGTGCCAGCACCTTAGCGGCAGGCTTAACTTTGAGCTATGGCTACACCTTC; size: -; V: TRBV28; D: -; J: TRBJ1-2
CDR3: CASSLIHGSGGLRNEQFF; DNA: TGCGCCAGCAGTCTAATTCATGGTTCGGGGGGGCTTAGGAATGAGCAGTTCTTC; size: -; V: TRBV4-1; D: TRBD2; J: TRBJ2-1
CDR3: CASSFFTRSSYEQYF; DNA: TGTGCCAGCAGCTTTTTTACTCGGAGCTCCTACGAGCAGTACTTC; size: -; V: TRBV13; D: -; J: TRBJ2-7
CDR3: CASSDSGQTYEKLFF; DNA: TGTGCCAGCAGTGATTCGGGACAGACCTATGAAAAACTGTTTTTT; size: -; V: TRBV2; D: TRBD1; J: TRBJ1-4
CDR3: CASSHWTGKVEAFF; DNA: TGTGCCAGCAGCCACTGGACAGGGAAAGTTGAAGCTTTCTTT; size: -; V: TRBV11-2; D: TRBD1; J: TRBJ1-1
CDR3: CASSSLAGLYEQYF; DNA: TGTGCCAGCAGTTCCCTCGCGGGGCTATACGAGCAGTACTTC; size: -; V: TRBV27; D: -; J: TRBJ2-7
CDR3: CASSFRDRVNQPQHF; DNA: TGTGCCAGCAGCTTTCGGGACAGGGTAAATCAGCCCCAGCATTTT; size: -; V: TRBV21-1; D: -; J: TRBJ1-5
CDR3: CASRHGTADYEQYF; DNA: TGTGCCAGCAGGCACGGGACAGCTGACTACGAGCAGTACTTC; size: -; V: TRBV6-6; D: TRBD1; J: TRBJ2-7
CDR3: CASRDTGTGPSNTEAFF; DNA: TGCGCCAGCAGGGATACCGGGACAGGGCCCTCCAACACTGAAGCTTTCTTT; size: -; V: TRBV10-2; D: TRBD1; J: TRBJ1-1
CDR3: CASSDGGFNEQFF; DNA: TGTGCCAGCAGTGACGGCGGCTTCAATGAGCAGTTCTTC; size: once; V: TRBV6-4; D: -; J: TRBJ2-1
CDR3: CASSPLGDTPYEQYF; DNA: TGTGCCAGCTCACCACTGGGGGACACCCCCTACGAGCAGTACTTC; size: -; V: TRBV18; D: -; J: TRBJ2-7
CDR3: CASRRGGALGSEAFF; DNA: TGTGCCAGCAGGCGGGGGGGGGCCTTGGGTAGTGAAGCTTTCTTT; size: -; V: TRBV28; D: -; J: TRBJ1-1
CDR3: CASSSPTSGRGDTQYF; DNA: TGTGCCAGCAGTTCCCCAACTAGCGGGAGAGGAGATACGCAGTATTTT; size: -; V: TRBV28; D: TRBD2; J: TRBJ2-3
CDR3: CASSPTTGLAYEQYF; DNA: TGTGCCAGCAGTCCGACGACAGGGTTGGCCTACGAGCAGTACTTC; size: -; V: TRBV27; D: TRBD1; J: TRBJ2-7
CDR3: CAWRLTKRGAYNEQFF; DNA: TGTGCCTGGAGGTTAACCAAGCGGGGAGCCTACAATGAGCAGTTCTTC; size: -; V: TRBV30; D: TRBD2; J: TRBJ2-1
CDR3: CASSLAMQTNTGELFF; DNA: TGTGCCAGCAGCCTGGCCATGCAGACTAACACCGGGGAGCTGTTTTTT; size: -; V: TRBV5-4; D: -; J: TRBJ2-2
CDR3: CASSLSGFPYEQYF; DNA: TGTGCCAGCAGCTTAAGCGGGTTCCCCTACGAGCAGTACTTC; size: -; V: TRBV7-9; D: -; J: TRBJ2-7
CDR3: CASSLSRLADNEQFF; DNA: TGTGCCAGCAGCTTATCTCGGCTAGCGGACAATGAGCAGTTCTTC; size: -; V: TRBV7-9; D: TRBD2; J: TRBJ2-1
CDR3: CASSLKGDIQYF; DNA: TGTGCCAGCAGCTTAAAAGGGGACATTCAGTACTTC; size: -; V: TRBV11-2; D: -; J: TRBJ2-4
CDR3: CACPWGQAVVGYTF; DNA: TGTGCCTGTCCCTGGGGACAGGCGGTTGTAGGCTACACCTTC; size: -; V: TRBV30; D: TRBD1; J: TRBJ1-2
CDR3: CASSQGVLAGGSGYEQYF; DNA: TGTGCCAGCAGCCAGGGTGTACTAGCGGGAGGGTCGGGCTACGAGCAGTACTTC; size: -; V: TRBV5-6; D: TRBD2; J: TRBJ2-7
CDR3: CASGDNNVLTF; DNA: TGTGCCAGCGGGGACAACAACGTCCTGACTTTC; size: once; V: TRBV6-1; D: -; J: TRBJ2-6
CDR3: CASRTGRLGEQYF; DNA: TGTGCCAGTAGGACAGGGCGCCTTGGCGAGCAGTACTTC; size: -; V: TRBV19; D: TRBD1; J: TRBJ2-7
CDR3: CASSLWGGLSGSKNIQYF; DNA: TGTGCCAGCAGCTTATGGGGGGGTCTCAGCGGTTCCAAAAACATTCAGTACTTC; size: -; V: TRBV11-3; D: TRBD2; J: TRBJ2-4
CDR3: CASSPGGDEQYF; DNA: TGTGCCAGCTCACCGGGAGGAGATGAGCAGTACTTC; size: -; V: TRBV18; D: -; J: TRBJ2-7
CDR3: CASSLVGHSSYNEQFF; DNA: TGTGCCAGCAGCTTAGTGGGACATAGCTCCTACAATGAGCAGTTCTTC; size: -; V: TRBV7-2; D: -; J: TRBJ2-1
CDR3: CASRPTVMNTEAFF; DNA: TGTGCCAGTCGCCCGACAGTCATGAACACTGAAGCTTTCTTT; size: -; V: TRBV19; D: -; J: TRBJ1-1
CDR3: CASSQGEASGNTIYF; DNA: TGTGCCAGCAGCCAGGGGGAGGCCTCTGGAAACACCATATATTTT; size: -; V: TRBV14; D: -; J: TRBJ1-3
CDR3: CAISESVQGGNQPQHF; DNA: TGTGCCATCAGTGAGTCCGTGCAGGGCGGCAATCAGCCCCAGCATTTT; size: -; V: TRBV10-3; D: -; J: TRBJ1-5
CDR3: CASGPGVAGAEQYF; DNA: TGCGCCAGCGGGCCGGGGGTAGCGGGAGCCGAGCAGTACTTC; size: -; V: TRBV5-1; D: TRBD2; J: TRBJ2-7
CDR3: CASSKRTSGISGGYNEQFF; DNA: TGTGCCAGCAGCAAACGGACTAGCGGGATCTCCGGGGGGTACAATGAGCAGTTCTTC; size: -; V: TRBV11-2; D: TRBD2; J: TRBJ2-1
CDR3: CASSSSLPPNYGYTF; DNA: TGTGCCAGCAGCTCCTCCCTCCCTCCGAACTATGGCTACACCTTC; size: -; V: TRBV11-2; D: -; J: TRBJ1-2
CDR3: CASSPIDSRRNHRVTFF; DNA: TGTGCCAGTAGTCCCATCGATTCTCGTCGAAACCACAGAGTGACTTTCTTT; size: few; V: TRBV19; D: -; J: TRBJ1-1
CDR3: CASSTSRQAPNPFF; DNA: TGTGCCAGTAGTACCTCTCGACAGGCCCCAAACCCTTTCTTT; size: -; V: TRBV19; D: -; J: TRBJ1-1
CDR3: CASSLDRTDF; DNA: TGTGCCAGCAGTCTGGACAGAACAGACTTT; size: -; V: TRBV7-9; D: -; J: TRBJ1-1
CDR3: CASSLEARGITGELFF; DNA: TGTGCCAGCAGCTTAGAGGCGAGGGGGATCACCGGGGAGCTGTTTTTT; size: -; V: TRBV7-9; D: -; J: TRBJ2-2
CDR3: CASSDRLAGGGIYNEQFF; DNA: TGCGCCAGCAGTGATAGACTAGCGGGAGGTGGGATCTACAATGAGCAGTTCTTC; size: -; V: TRBV10-1; D: TRBD2; J: TRBJ2-1
CDR3: CASSEKRTTAGNTIYF; DNA: TGTGCCAGCAGTGAGAAAAGGACAACAGCTGGAAACACCATATATTTT; size: -; V: TRBV2; D: -; J: TRBJ1-3